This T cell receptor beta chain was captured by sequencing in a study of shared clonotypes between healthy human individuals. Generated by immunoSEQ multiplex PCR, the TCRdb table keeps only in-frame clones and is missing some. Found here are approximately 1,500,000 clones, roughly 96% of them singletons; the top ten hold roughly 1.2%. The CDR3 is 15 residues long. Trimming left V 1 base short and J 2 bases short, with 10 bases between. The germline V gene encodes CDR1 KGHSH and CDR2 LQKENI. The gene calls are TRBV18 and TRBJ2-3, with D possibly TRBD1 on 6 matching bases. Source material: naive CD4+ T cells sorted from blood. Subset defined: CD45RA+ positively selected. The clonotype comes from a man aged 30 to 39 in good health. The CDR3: CASSPLQGNTDTQYF. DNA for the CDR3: TGTGCCAGCTCACCACTACAGGGAAACACAGATACGCAGTATTTT.